These 31 T cell receptor beta chains share one sample of origin, sequenced in a study of breast tumors, draining lymph nodes, adjacent tissues (dated by TCRdb to 2016 to 2017). Library preparation was by multiplex PCR. The sequencing machine was an Illumina HiSeq 2000. The raw public reads went through TCRdb reprocessing: fastp at Q25, MiXCR clone calling, in-frame beta chains kept. One record per CDR3 amino acid sequence lists the most common genes and DNA. Across this sample there are about 63,000 distinct CDR3 sequences, with less than 75% seen only once. The ten largest clones represent roughly 19% of the sample. Sequenced input: breast tumor tissue. The receptors shown here come from a female donor with breast cancer. Some clones in this sample may be carry-over from other donors' samples.

The chain combines TRBV12-3 or TRBV12-4 with TRBJ1-6, with D maybe TRBD1 (5 bases). This CDR3 has 15 residues. Trimming shortened V by 6 bases and J by 14 bases, and 23 bases separated the two germline ends. The CDR3 spells CASSQRWGRGSALHF. For the CDR3, the DNA is TGTGCCAGCAGCCAAAGGTGGGGGAGGGGATCAGCCCTCCACTTT.

For this clonotype: Because it lacks the conserved phenylalanine or tryptophan at the end, this CDR3 is likely a read error. The limits of the CDR3 on the DNA are not certain, so only TCRdb's listed CDR3 is given. This chain connects TRBV5-6 to TRBJ1-2; the D call TRBD1 from the table was never checked on the DNA. Germline CDR1 is SGHDT and CDR2 is YYEEEE. With termini counted, the CDR3 has 14 amino acids. CDR3 loop: CASSRWGQELWLHL.

The table lists this clonotype with many counts. The chain employs TRBV20-1 and TRBJ2-5; 8 nucleotides align to TRBD2. Germline values: CDR1 DFQATT, CDR2 SNEGSKA (reference sequence). The CDR3 sequence is 13 residues long. Trimming removed 2 bases from V and 5 bases from J; junction bases left unmatched: 4. The CDR3 protein is CSARNSGGETQYF. The CDR3 DNA reads as TGCAGTGCTAGAAATTCGGGGGGGGAGACCCAGTACTTC.

This sequence joins TRBV24-1 and TRBJ2-5, with 11 bases that match TRBD1. There are 15 residues in the CDR3. Trimming at V came to 7 bases and at J to 5 bases, leaving 8 bases not matched to a gene. Germline CDR1 and CDR2: KGHDR and SFDVKD. The CDR3, as DNA: TGTGCCACCAGCCGGACAGGGGGCGCAGGGGAGACCCAGTACTTC. Residues: CATSRTGGAGETQYF.

This clonotype occurred many times. This chain uses TRBV7-2 with TRBJ1-4, with TRBD1 as a possible D gene (5 bases). The CDR3 covers 19 residues. CDR1 SGHTA and CDR2 FQGNSA come from the germline V gene. The V end was cut by 5 bases, the J end by 0 bases, with 22 bases between. CDR3 coding DNA: TGTGCCAGCAGCCCCTTAACCCGGGGGTACGGTGCAACTAATGAAAAACTGTTTTTT. It specifies CASSPLTRGYGATNEKLFF.

The chain employs TRBV7-2 and TRBJ1-5; D is ambiguous. The CDR3 is 14 residues long. Germline CDR1 reads SGHTA; CDR2 reads FQGNSA. Trimming cost V 5 bases and J 10 bases, with 18 bases left between them. The chain's CDR3 is CASSTTRGKEPQHF. CDR3 coding DNA: TGTGCCAGCAGCACGACCCGAGGAAAAGAACCCCAGCATTTT.

This clonotype was seen at least ten times. CDR3 protein: CSASHRVNQPQHF. In nucleotides, the CDR3 is TGCAGTGCTAGCCACAGGGTCAATCAGCCCCAGCATTTT. The chain has TRBV20-1 and TRBJ1-5; tentatively, D is TRBD1 (6 bases). Germline V lookup: CDR1 DFQATT, CDR2 SNEGSKA (reference sequence). CDR3 size: 13 residues. V lost 3 bases and J 3 bases, leaving 9 bases between the germline ends.

This clonotype has more than one count but fewer than ten. CDR3 sequence: CASSLALAGFNEQFF. The CDR3 DNA sequence: TGCGCCAGCAGCTTGGCACTAGCGGGGTTCAATGAGCAGTTCTTC. The chain combines TRBV5-1 with TRBJ2-1, with TRBD2 identical over 10 bases. Germline V gene data show CDR1 as SGHRS and CDR2 as YFSETQ. Germline trimming cut 0 bases from V and 6 bases from J; bases unmatched to any gene: 3. The CDR3 consists of 15 residues.

This clonotype has at least ten counts. The CDR3 here is CASSPRGAPNYGYTF. Written as DNA, the CDR3 is TGCGCCAGCAGCCCGCGGGGGGCTCCTAACTATGGCTACACCTTC. This rearrangement joins TRBV5-1 to TRBJ1-2; D is perhaps TRBD1 (6 bases). The ends were cut back, 4 bases at V and 0 bases at J, with 13 bases in the middle. The CDR3 runs 15 residues. The germline CDR1 and CDR2 sequences are SGHRS and YFSETQ.

This chain joins TRBV4-2 and TRBJ2-7, with D perhaps matching TRBD2 (7 bases). This CDR3 contains 16 residues. Trimming shortened V by 0 bases and J by 4 bases, and 16 bases separated the two germline ends. In germline, CDR1 is LGHNA, CDR2 YNFKEQ. The chain's CDR3 is CASSQEVAGAVYEQYF. CDR3 coding DNA: TGTGCCAGCAGCCAAGAGGTTGCGGGGGCGGTTTACGAGCAGTACTTC.

This clonotype was seen once. This chain joins TRBV10-3 and TRBJ2-1; 12 bases line up with TRBD2. Per the germline V gene, CDR1 is ENHRY and CDR2 is SYGVKD. Losses at the gene ends were 0 bases for V and 9 bases for J; bases not matched to a gene: 0. The length of the CDR3 is 14 residues. DNA for the CDR3: TGTGCCATCAGTGAGTCGACTAGCGGGAGTGAGCAGTTCTTC. Residues: CAISESTSGSEQFF.

The J gene is TRBJ1-6, the V gene TRBV2; 9 bases fit TRBD1. Trimming cost V 5 bases and J 7 bases; bases outside gene matches: 9. Germline V gives CDR1 SNHLY, CDR2 FYNNEI. This CDR3 region has 16 residues. In DNA form, the CDR3 reads TGTGCCAGCAGTTCCCCACTACAGGGGGCGAATTCACCCCTCCACTTT. It specifies CASSSPLQGANSPLHF.

The chain carries TRBV2 and TRBJ2-1; D unresolved. The germline V gene encodes CDR1 SNHLY and CDR2 FYNNEI. The CDR3 contains 14 residues. With 4 bases removed from V and 4 bases from J, the gap between germline ends came to 11 bases. The CDR3 nucleotides are TGTGCCAGCAGTGCCCTTGGAAGGTACAATGAGCAGTTCTTC. Encoded protein: CASSALGRYNEQFF.

This chain connects TRBV5-4 to TRBJ2-1; either TRBD1 or TRBD2 may fit D (6 bases each). The CDR3 consists of 16 residues. Germline lookup yields CDR1 SGHNT and CDR2 YYREEE (reference sequence). Trimming took off 0 bases at V and 0 bases at J, with 10 bases between the two ends. The CDR3 nucleotides are TGTGCCAGCAGCTTGGGGGGGGCGAGCTCCTACAATGAGCAGTTCTTC. Protein product: CASSLGGASSYNEQFF.

The rearrangement uses TRBV20-1 and TRBJ1-4, with D unresolved. Germline lookup yields CDR1 DFQATT and CDR2 SNEGSKA (reference sequence). The CDR3 has 13 amino acids. With 4 bases removed from V and 2 bases from J, the gap between germline ends came to 8 bases. The CDR3 protein is CSATGETNEKLFF. In DNA form, the CDR3 reads TGCAGTGCTACCGGGGAGACTAATGAAAAACTGTTTTTT.

Only one count was recorded for this clonotype. This chain links TRBV6-4 with TRBJ2-7; D ambiguous. Trimming took off 11 bases at V and 3 bases at J, with 14 bases between the two ends. CDR1 is MRHNA and CDR2 is SNTAGT in the germline V gene. This CDR3 comprises 12 residues. The CDR3 protein is CAEAYDSYEQYF. CDR3 in DNA: TGTGCCGAGGCCTACGATAGCTACGAGCAGTACTTC.

This chain joins TRBV19 and TRBJ2-3, with 7 nucleotides matching TRBD1. The CDR3 length is 16 residues. Trimming took 1 base from V and 2 from J; bases not matched to a gene: 6. The germline V gene encodes CDR1 LNHDA and CDR2 SQIVND (reference sequence). The CDR3 DNA reads TGTGCCAGTAGTATAGGGAACAGGGGCTTCACAGATACGCAGTATTTT. It specifies CASSIGNRGFTDTQYF.

The rearrangement links TRBV12-3 or TRBV12-4 to TRBJ2-7; the D gene could be TRBD1 or TRBD2 (5 bases each). The length of the CDR3 is 12 residues. Trimming removed 3 bases at V and 3 bases at J, with 6 bases between. The CDR3 DNA follows: TGTGCCAGCAGTTTTGGGGGCTACGAGCAGTACTTC. This gives the protein CASSFGGYEQYF.

The chain uses TRBV27 and TRBJ2-7, with a possible D match to TRBD2 (7 bases). The CDR3 extends over 15 amino acids. In germline, CDR1 is MNHEY, CDR2 SMNVEV (reference sequence). Trimming removed 4 bases from V and 3 bases from J, with 16 bases in between. In DNA form, the CDR3 reads TGTGCCAGCAGTTGGGGGGCGGGGGTCTTCTACGAGCAGTACTTC. This codes for CASSWGAGVFYEQYF.

V is TRBV2 and J is TRBJ2-3; D remains unclear. The CDR3 sequence is 12 residues long. Germline V gives CDR1 SNHLY, CDR2 FYNNEI. Trimming took 3 bases from V and 11 from J, leaving 12 bases between them. DNA for the CDR3: TGTGCCAGCAGTGATCGCCCGGGTGGGCAGTATTTT. This gives the protein CASSDRPGGQYF.

Worth noting for this clonotype: Compared with germline, one end of the junction differs, possibly owing to a read error. The DNA for the CDR3 is TGTGCCAGCAGTGCCACAGGGTCCTTT. As protein: CASSATGSF. The gene calls are TRBV2 and TRBJ1-4; D is perhaps TRBD1 (6 bases). Germline V lookup: CDR1 SNHLY, CDR2 FYNNEI. The CDR3 runs 9 residues.

This chain joins TRBV7-9 and TRBJ1-2; TRBD1 matches at 11 bases. Germline CDR1 is SEHNR and CDR2 is FQNEAQ (reference sequence). CDR3 length: 15 residues. V was clipped by 5 bases and J by 4 bases; unmatched bases: 6. The CDR3: CASSDRDRGVYGYTF. DNA for the CDR3: TGTGCCAGCAGCGACCGGGACAGGGGGGTCTATGGCTACACCTTC.

This clonotype was seen more than once but under ten times. This rearrangement joins TRBV5-5 to TRBJ2-7, with TRBD1 identical over 12 bases. CDR1 and CDR2 from the germline V gene are SGHKS and YYEKEE (reference sequence). With V trimmed by 2 bases and J by 6 bases, 3 bases remained unmatched. This CDR3 region has 14 residues. The CDR3 DNA reads TGTGCCAGCAGCTTATGGGACAGGGGGCGCGAGCAGTACTTC. This sequence encodes CASSLWDRGREQYF. Filled out from reference TRBV5-5 and TRBJ2-7, the complete variable domain reads DAGVTQSPTHLIKTRGQQVTLRCSPISGHKSVSWYQQVLGQGPQFIFQYYEKEERGRGNFPDRFSARQFPNYSSELNVNALLLGDSALYLCASSLWDRGREQYFGPGTRLTVT.

J is TRBJ2-1 and V is TRBV14; D gene uncertain. CDR3 length: 13 residues. Trimming removed 0 bases from V and 9 bases from J, with 9 bases in between. Germline V gives CDR1 SGHDN, CDR2 FVKESK. CDR3 DNA: TGTGCCAGCAGCCAAGATTTGGGTGGTGAGCAGTTCTTC. Translation: CASSQDLGGEQFF.

This clonotype was counted many times. A read error may be the cause here, since a much bigger clone is one base away. A read error is likely, as this CDR3 ends without the conserved phenylalanine or tryptophan. The V gene is TRBV7-9, the J gene TRBJ2-5, with D perhaps matching TRBD2 (5 bases). CDR3 size: 14 residues. Germline V gene sequence: CDR1 SEHNR, CDR2 FQNEAQ (reference sequence). The germline V and J ends were trimmed by 1 base and 4 bases, with 10 bases remaining between them. The CDR3 spells CASSLVAGGETQYL. The CDR3 nucleotides are TGTGCCAGCAGCTTAGTGGCAGGAGGAGAGACCCAGTACCTC.

The sample holds many counts of this clonotype. CDR3 in DNA: TGTGCCAGCAGCCAAGGCAATCGACTAGCGGGAGCGGAGACCCAGTACTTC. Amino acid sequence: CASSQGNRLAGAETQYF. The chain uses TRBV3-1 and TRBJ2-5; 12 nucleotides line up with TRBD2. This CDR3 is built from 17 residues. V lost 1 base, J lost 5 bases, and 8 bases stayed unmatched. The germline gives CDR1 LGHDT, CDR2 YNNKEL (reference sequence).

This clonotype showed up just once. The gene calls are TRBV4-3 and TRBJ1-3; possible D gene TRBD1, 5 bases. Trimming pared 5 bases from V and 2 bases from J, leaving 19 bases between. The CDR3 contains 17 residues. CDR1 LGHNA and CDR2 YSLEER come from the germline V gene. CDR3 DNA: TGCGCCAGCAGCAAAAAGGCGGGGTCGGGGGCTGGAAACACCATATATTTT. Protein: CASSKKAGSGAGNTIYF.

This clonotype was counted only a few times. The rearrangement joins TRBV2 to TRBJ1-6; no reliable D call. Germline V gene sequence: CDR1 SNHLY, CDR2 FYNNEI. The CDR3 loop spans 16 amino acids. The V end was cut by 1 base, the J end by 5 bases, with 12 bases between. CDR3 loop: CASSEGRVRNNSPLHF. The CDR3 DNA is TGTGCCAGCAGTGAAGGGCGAGTCAGGAATAATTCACCCCTCCACTTT.

This clonotype was counted only a few times. The V and J genes are TRBV6-2 or TRBV6-3 and TRBJ2-5; D not resolved. CDR1 MNHEY and CDR2 SVGEGT come from the germline V gene. The CDR3 contains 14 residues. V lost 3 bases, J lost 1 base, and 9 bases lay in between. Here the CDR3 DNA reads TGTGCCAGCAGTTATGGGCAGTTCCAAGAGACCCAGTACTTC. Its protein is CASSYGQFQETQYF.

This clonotype was found once. This is likely a read error, given that the CDR3 carries no conserved phenylalanine or tryptophan at its end. The chain has TRBV18 and TRBJ2-1; TRBD2 aligns across 13 bases. This CDR3 has 16 residues. Germline V gene data show CDR1 as KGHSH and CDR2 as LQKENI. J gave up 6 bases and V 4 bases, and 6 bases lay outside the gene matches. In nucleotides, the CDR3 is TGTGCCAGCTCACTTCAGGGACTAGCGGGGTCCAATGAGCAGTTCCTC. It yields the protein CASSLQGLAGSNEQFL.

This chain joins TRBV12-3 or TRBV12-4 and TRBJ2-1, with 7 bases identical to TRBD2. There are 16 residues in the CDR3. J was trimmed by 0 bases and V by 2 bases; bases with no gene match: 4. This CDR3 is CASSLLAAASYNEQFF. As DNA, the CDR3 is TGTGCCAGCAGTTTACTAGCGGCGGCCTCCTACAATGAGCAGTTCTTC.